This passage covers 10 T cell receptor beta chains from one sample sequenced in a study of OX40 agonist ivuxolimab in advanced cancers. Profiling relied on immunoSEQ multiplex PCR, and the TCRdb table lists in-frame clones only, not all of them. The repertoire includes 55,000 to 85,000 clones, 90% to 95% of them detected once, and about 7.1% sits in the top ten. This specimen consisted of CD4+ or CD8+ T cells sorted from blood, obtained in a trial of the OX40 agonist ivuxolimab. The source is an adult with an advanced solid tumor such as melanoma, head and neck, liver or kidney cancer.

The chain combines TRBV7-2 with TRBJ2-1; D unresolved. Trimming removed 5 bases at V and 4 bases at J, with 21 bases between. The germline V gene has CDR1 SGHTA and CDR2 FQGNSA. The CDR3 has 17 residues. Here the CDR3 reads CASSPFGMTTNYNEQFF. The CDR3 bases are TGTGCCAGCAGCCCGTTTGGTATGACAACCAATTACAATGAGCAGTTCTTC.

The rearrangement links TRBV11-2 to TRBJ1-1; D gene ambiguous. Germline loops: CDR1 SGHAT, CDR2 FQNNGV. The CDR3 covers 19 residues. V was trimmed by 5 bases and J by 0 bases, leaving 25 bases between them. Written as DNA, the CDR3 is TGTGCCAGCAGCCACCCCCGTCAGGCGATTCCTTCCATGAACACTGAAGCTTTCTTT. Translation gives CASSHPRQAIPSMNTEAFF.

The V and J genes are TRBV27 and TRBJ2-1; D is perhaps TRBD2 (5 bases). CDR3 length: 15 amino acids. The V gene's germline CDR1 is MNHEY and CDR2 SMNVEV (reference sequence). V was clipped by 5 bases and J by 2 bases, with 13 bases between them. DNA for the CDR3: TGTGCCAGCAGTGTGGGCCGGGGAGCCTACAATGAGCAGTTCTTC. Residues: CASSVGRGAYNEQFF.

CDR3: CASSLQGDGYGYTF. The DNA for the CDR3 is TGTGCCAGCAGCTTACAGGGGGACGGCTATGGCTACACCTTC. V is TRBV5-4 and J is TRBJ1-2; 8 nucleotides agree with TRBD1. The CDR3 length is 14 residues. The ends lost 2 bases at V and 4 bases at J; junction bases unmatched: 4. CDR1 and CDR2 (germline): SGHNT, YYREEE (reference sequence).

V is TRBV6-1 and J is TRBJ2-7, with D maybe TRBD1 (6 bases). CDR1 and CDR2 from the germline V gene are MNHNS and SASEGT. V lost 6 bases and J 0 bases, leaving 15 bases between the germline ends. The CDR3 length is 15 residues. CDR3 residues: CASSVHRVGSYEQYF. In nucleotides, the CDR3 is TGTGCCAGCAGCGTACACAGGGTAGGCTCCTACGAGCAGTACTTC.

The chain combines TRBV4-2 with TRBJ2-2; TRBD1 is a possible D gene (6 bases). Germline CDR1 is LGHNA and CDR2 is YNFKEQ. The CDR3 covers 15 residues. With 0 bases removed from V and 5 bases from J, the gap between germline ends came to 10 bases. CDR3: CASSQEQGWTGELFF. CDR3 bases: TGTGCCAGCAGCCAAGAACAGGGTTGGACCGGGGAGCTGTTTTTT.

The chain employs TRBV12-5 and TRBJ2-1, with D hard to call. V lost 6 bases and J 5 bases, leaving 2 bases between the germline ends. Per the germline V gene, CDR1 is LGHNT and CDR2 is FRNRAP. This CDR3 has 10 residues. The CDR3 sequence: CASGDNEQFF. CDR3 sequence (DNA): TGTGCTAGTGGGGACAATGAGCAGTTCTTC.

CDR3 nucleotide sequence: TGTGCCAGCAGCCCACCCCCCGACAGGTACGAGCAGTACTTC. Amino acid sequence: CASSPPPDRYEQYF. This sequence joins TRBV7-9 and TRBJ2-7, with TRBD1 as a possible D gene (6 bases). This CDR3 spans 14 amino acids. CDR1 and CDR2 (germline): SEHNR, FQNEAQ (reference sequence). V gave up 5 bases and J gave up 4 bases, with 15 bases separating them. Looking up the rest from reference TRBV7-9 and TRBJ2-7 gives the full variable domain: DTGVSQNPRHKITKRGQNVTFRCDPISEHNRLYWYRQTLGQGPEFLTYFQNEAQLEKSRLLSDRFSAERPKGSFSTLEIQRTEQGDSAMYLCASSPPPDRYEQYFGPGTRLTVT.

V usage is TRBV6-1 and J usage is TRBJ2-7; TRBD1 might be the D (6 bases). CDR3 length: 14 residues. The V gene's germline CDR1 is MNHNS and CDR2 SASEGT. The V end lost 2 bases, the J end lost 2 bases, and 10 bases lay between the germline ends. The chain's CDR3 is CASSESNRAYEQYF. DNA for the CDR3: TGTGCCAGCAGTGAAAGTAACAGGGCCTACGAGCAGTACTTC.

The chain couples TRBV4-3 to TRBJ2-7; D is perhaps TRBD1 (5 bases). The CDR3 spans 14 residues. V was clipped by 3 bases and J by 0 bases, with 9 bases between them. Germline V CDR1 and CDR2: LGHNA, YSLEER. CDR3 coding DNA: TGCGCCAGCAGCCAGACAGAAAGCTCCTACGAGCAGTACTTC. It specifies CASSQTESSYEQYF.